This is a list of T cell receptor beta chains from one sample in a study of T cell clones after liver transplantation. The table came from immunoSEQ multiplex PCR; TCRdb's copy has only in-frame clones and leaves some out. The data hold about 51,000 clones, with roughly 90% observed a single time. Material: CD8+ T cells from blood, obtained 12 months after liver transplant. Receptors were obtained from a human patient who received a liver transplant. Some T cells may arise from the graft donor. Both conserved end residues are part of each CDR3. The order of the fields is CDR3 DNA, CDR3 protein, clone size, J gene, V gene, D gene. A D gene is named only where the DNA matches it firmly. Some rows mark clone size as missing; the rest say once, few, many or name a class of expanded clone.

CDR3nt: TGCGCCAGCAGCCAAGAACAGCGGGAGTCATACGAGCAGTACTTC; CDR3aa: CASSQEQRESYEQYF; abundance: -; j_gene: TRBJ2-7; v_gene: TRBV4-1; d_gene: TRBD2
CDR3nt: TGTGCCAGCAGTTTAGGGACAGGGAGCAATCAGCCCCAGCATTTT; CDR3aa: CASSLGTGSNQPQHF; abundance: -; j_gene: TRBJ1-5; v_gene: TRBV28; d_gene: TRBD1
CDR3nt: TGCGCCAGCAGGAGCCGTTTGAACACTGAAGCTTTCTTT; CDR3aa: CASRSRLNTEAFF; abundance: -; j_gene: TRBJ1-1; v_gene: TRBV10-1; d_gene: -
CDR3nt: TGTGCCAGCAGCTTAAAGGTCCGGCGGGATACTAGCACAGATACGCAGTATTTT; CDR3aa: CASSLKVRRDTSTDTQYF; abundance: -; j_gene: TRBJ2-3; v_gene: TRBV13; d_gene: -
CDR3nt: TGCGCCAGCAGCACGGGTGGGACCTACAATGAGCAGTTCTTC; CDR3aa: CASSTGGTYNEQFF; abundance: large; j_gene: TRBJ2-1; v_gene: TRBV5-1; d_gene: -
CDR3nt: TGTGCCAGCAAGGCGGACTCCTACAATGAGCAGTTCTTC; CDR3aa: CASKADSYNEQFF; abundance: -; j_gene: TRBJ2-1; v_gene: TRBV27; d_gene: -
CDR3nt: TGCGCCAGCAGCTTCCTAGCGGGAGGCAACACCGGGGAGCTGTTTTTT; CDR3aa: CASSFLAGGNTGELFF; abundance: once; j_gene: TRBJ2-2; v_gene: TRBV5-1; d_gene: TRBD2
CDR3nt: TGTGCCAGCAGCTTCCCCTCTTTGGAAGGCTACACCTTC; CDR3aa: CASSFPSLEGYTF; abundance: -; j_gene: TRBJ1-2; v_gene: TRBV28; d_gene: -
CDR3nt: TGTGCCACCGAAGTCGAGTTGTCCTACGAGCAGTACTTC; CDR3aa: CATEVELSYEQYF; abundance: -; j_gene: TRBJ2-7; v_gene: TRBV10-3; d_gene: -
CDR3nt: TGTGCCAGCAGCTTAAGGGGCCGCTGGGAAGATTACAATGAGCAGTTCTTC; CDR3aa: CASSLRGRWEDYNEQFF; abundance: -; j_gene: TRBJ2-1; v_gene: TRBV11-2; d_gene: -
CDR3nt: TGTGCCAGCAGTGAACCGGGACTAGCGGGAACCTACGAGCAGTACTTC; CDR3aa: CASSEPGLAGTYEQYF; abundance: few; j_gene: TRBJ2-7; v_gene: TRBV27; d_gene: TRBD2
CDR3nt: TGTGCCAGCAGCAACCCGGGACACTTGGCGAACACCGGGGAGCTGTTTTTT; CDR3aa: CASSNPGHLANTGELFF; abundance: -; j_gene: TRBJ2-2; v_gene: TRBV11-3; d_gene: -
CDR3nt: TGTGCCAGCAGTCGACAGGGGGCCCAGCCCCAGCATTTT; CDR3aa: CASSRQGAQPQHF; abundance: once; j_gene: TRBJ1-5; v_gene: TRBV6-5; d_gene: TRBD1
CDR3nt: TGTGCCAGCAGTGACGTATCGAGCGGGAGGTACAATGAGCAGTTCTTC; CDR3aa: CASSDVSSGRYNEQFF; abundance: once; j_gene: TRBJ2-1; v_gene: TRBV2; d_gene: TRBD2
CDR3nt: TGTGCCAGCAGCCGCGTAGGTAGCGGGGTGAACACCGGGGAGCTGTTTTTT; CDR3aa: CASSRVGSGVNTGELFF; abundance: -; j_gene: TRBJ2-2; v_gene: TRBV5-6; d_gene: TRBD2
CDR3nt: TGTGCCAGAAGCTTGTACAGGGGGCGCCGTGGCTACACCTTC; CDR3aa: CARSLYRGRRGYTF; abundance: -; j_gene: TRBJ1-2; v_gene: TRBV5-3; d_gene: TRBD1
CDR3nt: TGTGCTACTGCGGTCGAGAACACTGAAGCTTTCTTT; CDR3aa: CATAVENTEAFF; abundance: -; j_gene: TRBJ1-1; v_gene: TRBV28; d_gene: -
CDR3nt: TGTGCCAGCAGCTACCCAGTAGGAGGGAACACTGAAGCTTTCTTT; CDR3aa: CASSYPVGGNTEAFF; abundance: few; j_gene: TRBJ1-1; v_gene: TRBV7-9; d_gene: -
CDR3nt: TGTGCCAGCAGCGTATTCGGGGGAGGGAACACTGAAGCTTTCTTT; CDR3aa: CASSVFGGGNTEAFF; abundance: -; j_gene: TRBJ1-1; v_gene: TRBV9; d_gene: -
CDR3nt: TGTGCCAGCAGCTCGGGGCGATCTTCTTCAACTCCTTTCTACGAGCAGTACTTC; CDR3aa: CASSSGRSSSTPFYEQYF; abundance: -; j_gene: TRBJ2-7; v_gene: TRBV7-6; d_gene: -
CDR3nt: TGTGCCAGCAGTTGGGGTGACACTGAAGCTTTCTTT; CDR3aa: CASSWGDTEAFF; abundance: -; j_gene: TRBJ1-1; v_gene: TRBV28; d_gene: -
CDR3nt: TGCAGCGTCGGACAGCTAGATAATGAAAAACTGTTTTTT; CDR3aa: CSVGQLDNEKLFF; abundance: -; j_gene: TRBJ1-4; v_gene: TRBV29-1; d_gene: -
CDR3nt: TGTGCCAGCAGCAAAGAATGGGGCAGTCCAAGCTCCTACAATGAGCAGTTCTTC; CDR3aa: CASSKEWGSPSSYNEQFF; abundance: -; j_gene: TRBJ2-1; v_gene: TRBV21-1; d_gene: -
CDR3nt: TGTGCCAGCAGCCAAGATAGTGAGGGTACTAATGAAAAACTGTTTTTT; CDR3aa: CASSQDSEGTNEKLFF; abundance: -; j_gene: TRBJ1-4; v_gene: TRBV4-2; d_gene: -
CDR3nt: TGTGCCAGCAGTTTCGTTAGGGGTACTAGCGCCTCCTACGAGCAGTACTTC; CDR3aa: CASSFVRGTSASYEQYF; abundance: -; j_gene: TRBJ2-7; v_gene: TRBV28; d_gene: TRBD2
CDR3nt: TGCGCCAGCAGTGAGAGGGGGGCCTACAATGAGCAGTTCTTC; CDR3aa: CASSERGAYNEQFF; abundance: -; j_gene: TRBJ2-1; v_gene: TRBV10-2; d_gene: -
CDR3nt: TGTGCCAGTAGTATCGTACAGGCCAATTACAATGAGCAGTTCTTC; CDR3aa: CASSIVQANYNEQFF; abundance: -; j_gene: TRBJ2-1; v_gene: TRBV19; d_gene: -
CDR3nt: TGTGCCAGCTCACCACGGTCAGAACCCGACTTCTCTGGAAACACCATATATTTT; CDR3aa: CASSPRSEPDFSGNTIYF; abundance: -; j_gene: TRBJ1-3; v_gene: TRBV18; d_gene: -
CDR3nt: TGTGCCACCTTTCCCTCCGGTTGGGGGACTGAAGCTTTCTTT; CDR3aa: CATFPSGWGTEAFF; abundance: -; j_gene: TRBJ1-1; v_gene: TRBV7-6; d_gene: -
CDR3nt: TGTGCCAGCAGTTACCCAGGACTTTCCTACGAGCAGTACTTC; CDR3aa: CASSYPGLSYEQYF; abundance: -; j_gene: TRBJ2-7; v_gene: TRBV6-6; d_gene: -
CDR3nt: TGTGCCAGTGGACAGGGGACTGAAGCTTTCTTT; CDR3aa: CASGQGTEAFF; abundance: -; j_gene: TRBJ1-1; v_gene: TRBV19; d_gene: TRBD1
CDR3nt: TGTGCCAGCCGGGGGGAAGGAAACACCATATATTTT; CDR3aa: CASRGEGNTIYF; abundance: once; j_gene: TRBJ1-3; v_gene: TRBV9; d_gene: -
CDR3nt: TGTGCCAGCAGCCCCGGGACGGGGACCTACGAGCAGTACTTC; CDR3aa: CASSPGTGTYEQYF; abundance: -; j_gene: TRBJ2-7; v_gene: TRBV7-2; d_gene: -
CDR3nt: TGTGCCAGTAGTATGGGGGTTATGAGCTCCTACAATGAGCAGTTCTTC; CDR3aa: CASSMGVMSSYNEQFF; abundance: -; j_gene: TRBJ2-1; v_gene: TRBV19; d_gene: -